A selection of T cell receptor beta chains follows, all from one sample in a study of identical twins. TCRdb fed the 5' RACE reads into MiXCR, producing one record per CDR3 protein. The sample has about 520,000 distinct CDR3 sequences, 22% seen once. These same data were also listed under a study on T cells expressing NK-cell markers.

The material sequenced was CD4+ T cells sorted from blood. The source of these receptors is a woman younger than 30 in good health. Each CDR3 is given with its conserved first and last residue. A D gene is named only where the DNA matches it firmly. Size is stated for part of the rows, as once, few or many counts, or as a class when the clone is expanded.

cdr3_length	v_call	clone_size	j_call	d_call	cdr3_aa	cdr3_nt
17	TRBV20-1	NA	TRBJ2-3	NA	CSARAGFVEARTDTQYF	TGCAGTGCTAGAGCTGGTTTTGTGGAGGCCCGCACAGATACGCAGTATTTT
16	TRBV7-9	few	TRBJ1-4	NA	CASSLRGGSREEKLFF	TGTGCCAGCAGCTTAAGAGGTGGCAGCCGGGAGGAAAAACTGTTTTTT
13	TRBV10-3	many	TRBJ2-5	NA	CAISPRDQETQYF	TGTGCCATCAGTCCCCGGGACCAAGAGACCCAGTACTTC
16	TRBV20-1	NA	TRBJ2-5	TRBD2	CSARDSRREGGETQYF	TGCAGTGCTAGAGATTCGCGCAGGGAGGGAGGAGAGACCCAGTACTTC
16	TRBV9	NA	TRBJ2-1	TRBD1	CASSPGTVATYNEQFF	TGTGCCAGCAGCCCAGGGACAGTGGCAACCTACAATGAGCAGTTCTTC
16	TRBV10-3	few	TRBJ2-5	NA	CAISVRLRGSQETQYF	TGTGCCATCAGTGTCAGACTGAGGGGCTCCCAAGAGACCCAGTACTTC
14	TRBV7-8	NA	TRBJ2-7	TRBD2	CASSFRDYSYEQYF	TGTGCCAGCAGCTTCCGGGACTACTCCTACGAGCAGTACTTC
11	TRBV20-1	NA	TRBJ2-3	NA	CSPRTVDTQYF	TGCAGTCCCAGAACCGTAGATACGCAGTATTTT
15	TRBV20-1	NA	TRBJ2-3	TRBD2	CSARRATGGSDTQYF	TGCAGTGCTAGGAGGGCTACGGGGGGGTCAGATACGCAGTATTTT
14	TRBV24-1	few	TRBJ1-4	NA	CATSDLRLFGKLFF	TGTGCCACCAGTGATCTCCGGCTTTTCGGAAAACTGTTTTTT
15	TRBV20-1	many	TRBJ2-7	TRBD2	CSAYGLAGGIYEQYF	TGCAGTGCATACGGACTAGCGGGGGGGATCTACGAGCAGTACTTC
13	TRBV29-1	NA	TRBJ1-1	NA	CSVRVGTVGEAFF	TGCAGCGTAAGGGTGGGGACTGTGGGGGAAGCTTTCTTT
11	TRBV29-1	many	TRBJ2-5	NA	CSVDKVETQYF	TGCAGCGTTGATAAGGTTGAGACCCAGTACTTC
14	TRBV5-6	NA	TRBJ2-3	TRBD2	CASSFSGGTKAQYF	TGTGCCAGCAGCTTTAGCGGGGGGACAAAAGCGCAGTATTTT
15	TRBV20-1	NA	TRBJ2-2	TRBD2	CSASKGGAFTGELFF	TGCAGTGCCTCTAAGGGAGGGGCGTTCACCGGGGAGCTGTTTTTT
14	TRBV18	NA	TRBJ2-5	NA	CASSPGSIQETQYF	TGTGCCAGCTCACCAGGGTCGATCCAAGAGACCCAGTACTTC
15	TRBV5-6	few	TRBJ2-2	TRBD2	CASSRGRTNTGELFF	TGTGCCAGCAGCCGCGGGAGGACGAACACCGGGGAGCTGTTTTTT
18	TRBV11-2	NA	TRBJ2-3	NA	CASSSRQGREGAKDTQYF	TGTGCCAGCAGCTCCCGACAGGGGAGGGAGGGGGCAAAAGATACGCAGTATTTT
13	TRBV12-3/TRBV12-4	few	TRBJ1-1	TRBD1	CASSDRDADEAFF	TGTGCCAGCTCGGACAGGGACGCTGATGAAGCTTTCTTT
16	TRBV20-1	many	TRBJ2-4	NA	CSARDSSRSAKNIQYF	TGCAGTGCTAGAGATAGTTCCCGTAGTGCCAAAAACATTCAGTACTTC
15	TRBV12-3/TRBV12-4	few	TRBJ2-1	TRBD2	CASSQLAGGNNEQFF	TGTGCCAGCTCACAGCTAGCGGGAGGGAACAATGAGCAGTTCTTC
15	TRBV10-3	NA	TRBJ1-2	NA	CAISLSTAPVSGYTF	TGTGCCATCTCGCTGTCGACGGCCCCGGTTTCTGGCTACACCTTC
15	TRBV20-1	NA	TRBJ2-3	NA	CSARDPLGAGDTQYF	TGCAGTGCTAGAGATCCACTAGGGGCCGGAGATACGCAGTATTTT
14	TRBV30	NA	TRBJ2-3	NA	CAWSHRPVLDTQYF	TGTGCCTGGAGTCATCGGCCCGTTCTGGATACGCAGTATTTT
16	TRBV7-9	NA	TRBJ2-7	NA	CASSLDRQTPSYEQYF	TGTGCCAGCAGCTTAGATAGGCAGACCCCCTCCTACGAGCAGTACTTC
15	TRBV20-1	few	TRBJ1-5	NA	CSAILGGEGNQPQHF	TGCAGTGCCATTCTCGGCGGAGAGGGCAATCAGCCCCAGCATTTT
14	TRBV10-3	few	TRBJ1-1	NA	CAISEWAGTTEAFF	TGTGCCATCAGTGAGTGGGCAGGGACTACTGAAGCTTTCTTT
17	TRBV12-5	NA	TRBJ2-3	NA	CASGLPLMRTVPDTQYF	TGTGCTAGTGGTTTGCCCTTAATGAGGACAGTTCCAGATACGCAGTATTTT
16	TRBV20-1	few	TRBJ2-1	TRBD2	CSASRGLAGGSNEQFF	TGCAGTGCTAGCCGCGGACTAGCGGGAGGGAGTAATGAGCAGTTCTTC
17	TRBV4-3	few	TRBJ2-7	TRBD2	CASSHQRTSGTSYEQYF	TGCGCCAGCAGCCACCAGAGGACTAGCGGGACTTCCTACGAGCAGTACTTC
12	TRBV12-3/TRBV12-4	few	TRBJ2-7	NA	CASSFPRGEQYF	TGTGCCAGCAGTTTCCCCAGAGGCGAGCAGTACTTC
19	TRBV5-4	few	TRBJ2-3	TRBD2	CASSSPSGRPGGEADTQYF	TGTGCCAGCAGCTCACCTAGCGGGAGGCCCGGGGGGGAAGCAGATACGCAGTATTTT
14	TRBV6-5	NA	TRBJ2-7	NA	CASSYRRSSYEQYF	TGTGCCAGCAGTTATCGGAGAAGCTCCTACGAGCAGTACTTC
14	TRBV5-1	few	TRBJ1-1	TRBD1	CASSWTGSDTEAFF	TGCGCCAGCAGCTGGACAGGGTCGGACACTGAAGCTTTCTTT
16	TRBV28	few	TRBJ1-5	TRBD1	CASSRDRGASNQPQHF	TGTGCCAGCAGTCGGGACAGGGGCGCTTCTAATCAGCCCCAGCATTTT
15	TRBV6-1	NA	TRBJ2-7	TRBD2	CASSPVGGRPYEQYF	TGTGCCAGCAGCCCCGTCGGCGGGAGGCCCTACGAGCAGTACTTC
14	TRBV20-1	few	TRBJ2-1	NA	CSGATGLGYNEQFF	TGCAGTGGGGCTACGGGACTGGGGTACAATGAGCAGTTCTTC
13	TRBV5-1	many	TRBJ1-2	NA	CASSLGNGYGYTF	TGCGCCAGCAGCTTGGGGAACGGCTATGGCTACACCTTC
12	TRBV29-1	NA	TRBJ2-5	NA	CSVGDYQETQYF	TGCAGCGTTGGGGACTACCAAGAGACCCAGTACTTC
15	TRBV12-3/TRBV12-4	NA	TRBJ2-3	NA	CASSLGGEGTDTQYF	TGTGCCAGCAGTTTAGGGGGGGAGGGCACAGATACGCAGTATTTT
13	TRBV12-3/TRBV12-4	NA	TRBJ1-1	NA	CASSLTVGTEAFF	TGTGCCAGCAGTTTAACGGTTGGCACTGAAGCTTTCTTT
16	TRBV20-1	few	TRBJ1-2	TRBD1	CSAREPDRVGFSGYTF	TGCAGTGCTAGAGAACCGGACAGGGTAGGATTCTCTGGCTACACCTTC
16	TRBV19	few	TRBJ2-1	TRBD2	CASLLAGGISYNEQFF	TGTGCCAGTCTACTAGCGGGAGGTATCTCCTACAATGAGCAGTTCTTC
14	TRBV20-1	many	TRBJ2-3	NA	CSARPGEGTDTQYF	TGCAGTGCTAGACCGGGAGAGGGCACAGATACGCAGTATTTT
15	TRBV20-1	NA	TRBJ2-7	NA	CSARGPGRGSYEQYF	TGCAGTGCTAGGGGGCCGGGACGGGGATCCTACGAGCAGTACTTC
14	TRBV5-1	NA	TRBJ2-1	NA	CASSFGFRRDEQFF	TGCGCCAGCAGCTTCGGTTTTCGCAGGGATGAGCAGTTCTTC
14	TRBV5-6	few	TRBJ2-7	NA	CASSTARDHYEQYF	TGTGCCAGCAGCACGGCCCGGGACCACTACGAGCAGTACTTC
13	TRBV10-3	few	TRBJ1-5	NA	CAISAAGGGPQHF	TGTGCCATCAGTGCGGCAGGAGGAGGGCCCCAGCATTTT
16	TRBV10-3	few	TRBJ2-7	NA	CAISERRTGKTYEQYF	TGTGCCATCAGTGAAAGGCGAACAGGCAAAACCTACGAGCAGTACTTC
13	TRBV18	NA	TRBJ2-7	TRBD1	CASLEYRGREQYF	TGTGCCAGCCTGGAGTACAGGGGGCGTGAGCAGTACTTC
13	TRBV29-1	NA	TRBJ1-1	NA	CSATVQMNTEAFF	TGCAGCGCTACAGTCCAGATGAACACTGAAGCTTTCTTT
14	TRBV19	NA	TRBJ2-7	NA	CASSIAGMAYEQYF	TGTGCCAGTAGTATAGCCGGGATGGCCTACGAGCAGTACTTC
13	TRBV7-2	NA	TRBJ2-7	NA	CASSQGLSGEQYF	TGTGCCAGCAGCCAAGGGCTATCGGGGGAGCAGTACTTC
14	TRBV5-1	few	TRBJ2-1	NA	CASSLGDPYNEQFF	TGCGCCAGCAGCTTGGGGGATCCCTACAATGAGCAGTTCTTC
17	TRBV12-3/TRBV12-4	NA	TRBJ2-2	NA	CASSLGLGTTGTGELFF	TGTGCCAGCAGTCTGGGACTGGGAACAACAGGCACCGGGGAGCTGTTTTTT
15	TRBV20-1	many	TRBJ2-3	NA	CSARRLDLSTDTQYF	TGCAGTGCTAGACGACTGGACCTTAGCACAGATACGCAGTATTTT
17	TRBV5-5	NA	TRBJ2-5	TRBD2	CASSLAGLAGGPETQYF	TGTGCCAGCAGCTTGGCTGGTTTAGCGGGGGGGCCGGAGACCCAGTACTTC